The 31 T cell receptor beta chains listed next were all sequenced from one sample in a study of read filtering for tumor transcriptome and immune sequencing. From approximately 430 ng of RNA, a library with molecular barcoded alpha/delta and beta/gamma adaptors was made. A single record per CDR3 protein comes from TCRdb applying MiXCR to the reads. This sample has some 120,000 distinct CDR3 sequences, with approximately 12% found just once. Sequencing was done on a sample of a population of CD138-negative cells sorted from bone marrow. These receptor sequences come from a donor over 35 with multiple myeloma.

As concerns this clonotype: Sequence at one end of the junction differs from germline and may be a read error. The chain links TRBV5-1 to TRBJ2-2; D might be TRBD2 (6 bases). CDR3 length equals 15 residues. The germline V gene encodes CDR1 SGHRS and CDR2 YFSETQ. CDR3 in amino acids: CASSFLGPGTGGLFF. CDR3 nucleotides: TGCGCCAGCAGCTTCCTGGGCCCTGGTACCGGGGGGCTGTTTTTT.

This clonotype was counted ten times or more. The chain recombines TRBV6-1 with TRBJ1-1; 9 bases are shared with TRBD1. V lost 1 base to trimming and J lost 5 bases; unmatched junction nucleotides: 5. Germline V gene sequence: CDR1 MNHNS, CDR2 SASEGT. The CDR3 has 15 residues. CDR3 DNA sequence: TGTGCCAGCAGTGAAGGCCTGGACAGGGGTACTGAAGCTTTCTTT. It encodes CASSEGLDRGTEAFF.

This clonotype was detected ten times or more. The V call is TRBV3-1, the J call TRBJ2-1, with 9 bases fitting TRBD1. V was clipped by 4 bases and J by 8 bases; unmatched bases: 9. Germline values: CDR1 LGHDT, CDR2 YNNKEL (reference sequence). The CDR3 runs 15 residues. This CDR3 reads CASSLGQGVVDEQFF. CDR3 in DNA: TGTGCCAGCAGCCTGGGACAGGGAGTTGTGGATGAGCAGTTCTTC.

This clonotype was seen at least ten times. The V gene is TRBV12-3 or TRBV12-4, the J gene TRBJ2-1; 7 bases are a match to TRBD2. This CDR3 contains 15 residues. The trim removed 0 bases at V and 9 bases at J, leaving 8 bases unmatched. The CDR3 is CASSLAPAGDREQFF. In DNA form, the CDR3 reads TGTGCCAGCAGTTTAGCGCCTGCGGGAGACCGTGAGCAGTTCTTC.

This clonotype has at least ten counts. The chain links TRBV4-1 to TRBJ1-6, with 8 bases aligning to TRBD1. This CDR3 has 17 amino acids. Germline-derived CDR1 and CDR2 are MGHRA and YSYEKL. With V trimmed by 1 base and J by 9 bases, 11 bases remained unmatched. This CDR3 reads CASSQAIRTGKSSPLHF. The CDR3 DNA reads TGCGCCAGCAGCCAAGCAATAAGGACAGGGAAGAGTTCACCCCTCCACTTT.

At least ten counts were recorded for this clonotype. This chain connects TRBV6-1 to TRBJ2-3; possibly TRBD1 for D (6 bases). V was cut by 8 bases and J by 7 bases, with 19 bases left in between. CDR1 MNHNS and CDR2 SASEGT come from the germline V gene. The CDR3 runs to 14 residues. The CDR3: CASSTFRQDHTQYF. The DNA of the CDR3 is TGTGCCAGCTCGACGTTCAGACAGGACCATACGCAGTATTTT.

This clonotype was found many times. This chain links TRBV6-2 or TRBV6-3 with TRBJ1-1; the match to TRBD1 covers 7 bases. The V segment lost 5 bases and the J segment 3 bases; nucleotides outside the gene matches: 12. CDR1 and CDR2 (germline): MNHEY, SVGEGT. The CDR3 is made up of 16 amino acids. Here the CDR3 reads CASSRRQGGIDTEAFF. As DNA, the CDR3 is TGTGCCAGCAGTAGAAGACAGGGAGGGATTGACACTGAAGCTTTCTTT.

The table lists this clonotype with many counts. The chain joins TRBV5-1 to TRBJ1-1; no firm D call. Germline loops: CDR1 SGHRS, CDR2 YFSETQ. The CDR3 runs 14 residues. Between the trimmed V and J ends, which lost 0 bases and 4 bases, there was a span of 10 bases. CDR3 sequence (DNA): TGCGCCAGCAGCTTGGAGGAGGCTATCACTGAAGCTTTCTTT. This translates into CASSLEEAITEAFF.

Comment on this clonotype: One base away lies a much larger clone, so this may be a sequencing read error. The chain is built from TRBV5-1 and TRBJ2-1, with D possibly matching TRBD1 (5 bases). The V end was cut by 1 base, the J end by 7 bases, with 12 bases between. The CDR3 consists of 14 residues. Germline V gives CDR1 SGHRS, CDR2 YFSETQ. CDR3 sequence (DNA): TGCGCCAGCAGCTTGCCAGGGCCGATGAATGAGCAGTTCTTC. Protein: CASSLPGPMNEQFF. The full variable domain, its missing parts supplied by reference TRBV5-1 and TRBJ2-1, is KAGVTQTPRYLIKTRGQQVTLSCSPISGHRSVSWYQQTPGQGLQFLFEYFSETQRNKGNFPGRFSGRQFSNSRSEMNVSTLELGDSALYLCASSLPGPMNEQFFGPGTRLTVL.

This clonotype was counted many times. This chain joins TRBV30 and TRBJ2-1; 8 nucleotides line up with TRBD1. Germline lookup yields CDR1 GTSNPN and CDR2 SVGIG (reference sequence). Trimming took 1 base from V and 11 from J; bases not matched to a gene: 4. This CDR3 is built from 12 residues. The CDR3 loop reads CAWSAGQGKQFF. The CDR3 bases are TGTGCCTGGAGTGCAGGACAGGGAAAGCAGTTCTTC.

This clonotype was observed a handful of times. The missing conserved phenylalanine or tryptophan at the end of this CDR3 makes a read error likely. J is TRBJ2-7 and V is TRBV6-6; the match to TRBD1 covers 8 bases. Germline V gene sequence: CDR1 MNHNY, CDR2 SVGAGI (reference sequence). CDR3 size: 15 residues. J was trimmed by 1 base and V by 6 bases; bases with no gene match: 8. The CDR3 loop is CASRAGTGISYEQYL. The CDR3 nucleotides are TGTGCCAGCAGGGCCGGGACAGGAATTTCCTACGAGCAGTACCTC.

This clonotype showed up just a few times. Given a much more abundant clone one base away, this may be a read error. V and J are TRBV20-1 and TRBJ2-1; the match to TRBD2 covers 8 bases. Trimming cost V 3 bases and J 12 bases; bases outside gene matches: 13. This CDR3 comprises 14 residues. Per germline, CDR1 DFQATT and CDR2 SNEGSKA (reference sequence). This CDR3 is CSARVPGGPDVQFF. The CDR3 bases are TGCAGTGCTAGGGTCCCGGGAGGGCCGGATGTGCAGTTCTTC.

This clonotype was observed a few times. CDR3 sequence (DNA): TGTGCCAGCAGTCCCTCCCTCGGCACGCAAGAGACCCAGTACTTC. This translates into CASSPSLGTQETQYF. This chain connects TRBV3-1 to TRBJ2-5, with no clear D. CDR1 and CDR2 from the germline V gene are LGHDT and YNNKEL (reference sequence). V was pared by 6 bases and J by 2 bases, with 16 bases between. CDR3 length equals 15 residues.

This clonotype was counted only a few times. The V and J genes are TRBV30 and TRBJ2-1; tentatively, D is TRBD2 (5 bases). The CDR3 sequence is 13 residues long. Trimming shortened V by 1 base and J by 5 bases, and 9 bases separated the two germline ends. Looked up from germline, CDR1 is GTSNPN and CDR2 is SVGIG (reference sequence). The CDR3 sequence is CAWSGRRDNEQFF. The CDR3 DNA sequence: TGTGCCTGGAGTGGGCGGCGGGACAATGAGCAGTTCTTC.

This clonotype was detected many times. This chain connects TRBV5-1 to TRBJ2-1; D may be TRBD1 or TRBD2 (5 bases each). The CDR3 contains 16 residues. Looked up from germline, CDR1 is SGHRS and CDR2 is YFSETQ. Trimming removed 4 bases at V and 5 bases at J, with 19 bases between. The DNA for the CDR3 is TGCGCCAGCAGCATGCAACCGGGACGGAGAAACAATGAGCAGTTCTTC. This codes for CASSMQPGRRNNEQFF.

There are many counts of this clonotype. The chain couples TRBV20-1 to TRBJ2-1; TRBD2 matches at 11 bases. The germline V gene encodes CDR1 DFQATT and CDR2 SNEGSKA (reference sequence). The CDR3 totals 15 residues. V shed 0 bases, J shed 7 bases, and the junction held 5 bases outside the gene matches. The CDR3 nucleotides read TGCAGTGCTAGAGATCTAGCGGGAGGTGAGAATGAGCAGTTCTTC. The encoded protein is CSARDLAGGENEQFF.

The chain recombines TRBV23-1 with TRBJ2-3; TRBD2 aligns across 10 bases. TRBV23-1 is treated as an ORF (open reading frame) with a function not yet certain. The CDR3 sequence is 18 residues long. The V and J ends lost 3 bases and 3 bases, in that order; junction bases with no gene match: 12. CDR3 in DNA: TGCGCCAGCAGTCACCAGAGCGGGAGGGCCGGTTCTACAGATACGCAGTATTTT. This sequence encodes CASSHQSGRAGSTDTQYF.

This clonotype was seen many times. The chain combines TRBV19 with TRBJ2-2; D not resolved. The CDR3 is 12 residues long. The V end was cut by 6 bases, the J end by 7 bases, with 9 bases between. Germline V lookup: CDR1 LNHDA, CDR2 SQIVND (reference sequence). The CDR3 sequence is CASRSGGGELFF. The CDR3 DNA follows: TGTGCCAGTAGGTCAGGTGGCGGGGAGCTGTTTTTT.

This clonotype occurred many times. The chain couples TRBV7-9 to TRBJ1-5, with a tentative D call TRBD1 (5 bases). The CDR3 spans 14 residues. The ends were cut back, 4 bases at V and 5 bases at J, with 12 bases in the middle. Germline assignment: CDR1 SEHNR and CDR2 FQNEAQ (reference sequence). CDR3 loop: CASSSSLGDQPQHF. CDR3 DNA: TGTGCCAGCAGCTCCTCGTTGGGGGATCAGCCCCAGCATTTT.

At least ten counts were recorded for this clonotype. The CDR3 protein is CASSQDTGGSYNEQFF. The CDR3 DNA follows: TGCGCCAGCAGCCAAGACACAGGTGGCTCCTACAATGAGCAGTTCTTC. This rearrangement joins TRBV4-1 to TRBJ2-1; TRBD1 is a possible D gene (5 bases). Trimming removed 0 bases from V and 0 bases from J, with 9 bases in between. The germline V gene encodes CDR1 MGHRA and CDR2 YSYEKL. This CDR3 spans 16 amino acids.

For this clonotype: One end of the junction varies from germline; a read error may be responsible. V and J are TRBV19 and TRBJ1-5, with D possibly being TRBD1 (5 bases). The germline V gene encodes CDR1 LNHDA and CDR2 SQIVND (reference sequence). The CDR3 extends over 14 amino acids. The CDR3 nucleotides read TGTGCCAATAGTGACGGGTCAGGGCACCAGCCCCAGCATTTT. Translated: CANSDGSGHQPQHF.

This clonotype was counted between two and nine times. A much larger clone differs from this one at a single base, so this may be a read error. This rearrangement joins TRBV20-1 to TRBJ2-1; TRBD2 agrees at 12 bases. The end of the DNA aligns better with TRBJ2-7, so the J call may be wrong. Germline loops: CDR1 DFQATT, CDR2 SNEGSKA (reference sequence). This CDR3 is 16 amino acids long. The DNA for the CDR3 is TGCAGTGCTAGACGACTAGCGGGAGCATCCTACAATGAGCAGTACTTC. Its translation is CSARRLAGASYNEQYF.

This clonotype was counted many times. The chain combines TRBV9 with TRBJ1-1; D ambiguous. This CDR3 region has 13 residues. Germline-derived CDR1 and CDR2 are SGDLS and YYNGEE. Trimming pared 2 bases from V and 1 base from J, leaving 6 bases between. Written as DNA, the CDR3 is TGTGCCAGCAGCGTCTTTGGGAACACTGAAGCTTTCTTT. This translates into CASSVFGNTEAFF.

The genes are TRBV11-2 and TRBJ1-5; no reliable D call. In germline, CDR1 is SGHAT, CDR2 FQNNGV. The CDR3 covers 13 residues. Trimming took 1 base from V and 3 from J, leaving 4 bases between them. Here the CDR3 reads CASSLVVNQPQHF. In nucleotides, the CDR3 is TGTGCCAGCAGCTTAGTCGTCAATCAGCCCCAGCATTTT.

This clonotype was observed many times. The J gene is TRBJ2-3, the V gene TRBV6-2 or TRBV6-3, with 11 bases matching TRBD2. V gave up 6 bases and J gave up 5 bases; unmatched junction bases: 13. Germline V lookup: CDR1 MNHEY, CDR2 SVGEGT. This CDR3 comprises 17 residues. The CDR3 loop reads CASSQSRLAGSGDTQYF. CDR3 sequence (DNA): TGTGCCAGCAGCCAATCAAGACTAGCGGGGTCGGGAGATACGCAGTATTTT.

The table lists this clonotype with many counts. The V and J genes are TRBV12-3 or TRBV12-4 and TRBJ2-1; 10 bases are a match to TRBD2. J was trimmed by 7 bases and V by 5 bases; bases with no gene match: 14. This CDR3 region has 17 residues. CDR3 in amino acids: CASSPSGSSRFGNEQFF. The CDR3 region has the DNA TGTGCCAGCAGTCCTAGCGGGAGCTCCAGGTTTGGGAATGAGCAGTTCTTC.

The gene calls are TRBV29-1 and TRBJ2-1; perhaps TRBD1 as D (6 bases). Per germline, CDR1 SQVTM and CDR2 ANQGSEA. This CDR3 spans 14 amino acids. Between the trimmed V and J ends, which lost 7 bases and 10 bases, there was a span of 23 bases. As DNA, the CDR3 is TGCAGCGCCGGGCGACCCCCCGGGACAATCGAGCAGTTCTTC. This sequence encodes CSAGRPPGTIEQFF.

This clonotype was recorded a few times. This sequence joins TRBV12-3 or TRBV12-4 and TRBJ1-5; D ambiguous. The CDR3 is made up of 13 amino acids. V lost 5 bases and J lost 6, with 11 bases in between. CDR3 DNA: TGTGCCAGCAGTCTAATTCAAGGTCAGCCCCAGCATTTT. Translated: CASSLIQGQPQHF.

Worth noting for this clonotype: A single base separates this from a much larger clone, so it may be a read error. This chain connects TRBV20-1 to TRBJ2-2; 9 bases are a match to TRBD1. The CDR3 has 15 residues. Germline V gene data show CDR1 as DFQATT and CDR2 as SNEGSKA (reference sequence). Germline trimming cut 5 bases from V and 5 bases from J; bases unmatched to any gene: 9. The chain's CDR3 is CSAPGQGARTGELFF. The CDR3 DNA reads as TGCAGTGCTCCGGGACAGGGAGCCCGGACCGGGGAGCTGTTTTTT.

The genes are TRBV20-1 and TRBJ2-6; D is undetermined. The germline gives CDR1 DFQATT, CDR2 SNEGSKA (reference sequence). The CDR3 contains 16 residues. Between the trimmed V and J ends, which lost 0 bases and 4 bases, there was a span of 13 bases. Here the CDR3 reads CSARDEKGPGANVLTF. The CDR3 DNA sequence: TGCAGTGCTAGAGATGAGAAGGGTCCGGGGGCCAACGTCCTGACTTTC.

This clonotype has ten or more counts. The chain employs TRBV11-2 and TRBJ2-5; D may match TRBD1 or TRBD2 (5 bases each). The CDR3 length is 13 residues. In germline, CDR1 is SGHAT, CDR2 FQNNGV. Trimming pared 4 bases from V and 5 bases from J, leaving 11 bases between. The CDR3 is CASSSDRDETQYF. The CDR3 DNA reads as TGTGCCAGCAGCTCGGACCGGGACGAGACCCAGTACTTC.